Below, one T cell receptor (beta chain) is given with its context. There is no known antigen for this receptor. No much larger clone exists at a distance of one base, and base qualities are not known. These reads were obtained on an Illumina HiSeq 2500. TCR beta libraries were prepared by quantitative 5'-RACE with molecular barcodes. The paper's processing steps were these. Disease-linked TCR variants were identified with a new computational method built on a probabilistic model of VDJ rearrangement. TCRdb itself trimmed the public reads at Q25 with fastp, ran MiXCR and retained productive beta chains. All rows with the same CDR3 protein become a single entry with the most common DNA and genes. V and J calls and clone size were set by TCRdb, not the authors. The sample table lists 25,000 to 35,000 distinct CDR3 sequences, around 30% of them with a count of one. Less than 55% of the sample belongs to the ten largest clones.

The data belong to a study of CD8 T cells in ankylosing spondylitis (dated by TCRdb to about 2017). Regarding the complete study: The study set out to find disease-linked TCR variants by profiling T cell receptor beta repertoires in ankylosing spondylitis patients and healthy donors. Peripheral blood was sampled, and synovial fluid was also collected from ankylosing spondylitis patients. The full study cohort comprised 25 or so ankylosing spondylitis patients and 110 or so healthy donors. Overall study outcomes, separate from this receptor: Significant enrichment of the disease-linked clones was reported in matched synovial fluid samples from ankylosing spondylitis patients. The disease-linked clones had a CD8+ phenotype and were found at relatively low frequencies in peripheral blood. Blood from ankylosing spondylitis patients appeared to be characterized by a TCR beta motif composed of roughly 8 highly homologous amino acid variants. Some motif variants had previously been reported in the synovial fluid and blood of reactive arthritis patients, which suggests shared mechanisms of disease initiation.

The CDR3 holds 14 amino acids from the cysteine to the phenylalanine. Left in the record is the CDR3 DNA by itself, 42 bases read in frame from the first base. The junction carries 11 bases between V and J, which are trimmed by 5 bases and 2 bases respectively. CDR1 and CDR2 were assigned from the germline V gene as SGHVS and FNYEAQ. For each ankylosing spondylitis patient, the synovial fluid sample was matched to a blood sample from that same patient. The sequence joins TRBV7-6 to TRBJ2-3, with the D segment possibly TRBD1 or TRBD2, each aligning over 6 bases. This TCR was recovered from a male donor with ankylosing spondylitis. Input material: synovial fluid, either unsorted or a sorted T cell fraction (not recorded which). The CDR3 reads CASSPGASTDTQYF. The DNA is TGTGCCAGCAGCCCGGGGGCCTCCACAGATACGCAGTATTTT.